This TCR beta chain was found in a study of shared T cell receptors in the human thymus. Germline V CDR1 and CDR2: GTSNPN, SVGIG (reference sequence). V was shortened by 1 base and J by 0 bases, with 10 bases between the two germline ends. The CDR3 contains 16 residues. TCRdb's copy holds only in-frame clones and misses some; the assay was immunoSEQ multiplex PCR. This sample yields roughly 550,000 clones, of which roughly 74% are seen a single time; more than 0.01% belongs to the top ten. The data were also submitted as part of a second study, on human thymus T cells. That investigation notes: Thymic and blood repertoires appeared to show biased V and J gene usage.

The sequence came from a boy younger than two with a congenital heart defect. The chain uses TRBV30 and TRBJ1-6; the D gene is possibly TRBD1 (5 bases). Sequenced material: thymocytes. The CDR3 coding sequence is TGTGCCTGGAGTGAGACAGATCACTCCTATAATTCACCCCTCCACTTT. Amino acids: CAWSETDHSYNSPLHF. Full variable domain (remainder filled in from reference TRBV30 and TRBJ1-6): SQTIHQWPATLVQPVGSPLSLECTVEGTSNPNLYWYRQAAGRGLQLLFYSVGIGQISSEVPQNLSASRPQDRQFILSSKKLLLSDSGFYLCAWSETDHSYNSPLHFGNGTRLTVT.